A single sample is the source of the 17 T cell receptor beta chains below, sequenced in a study of cytomegalovirus exposure and HLA in healthy donors. Amplification used 60 Vbeta primers and 13 Jbeta primers. This table comes from immunoSEQ multiplex PCR, and its TCRdb copy is limited to in-frame clones, with some not included. The sample has about 220,000 clones, over 65% seen once; the top ten hold 0.6% to 0.7%. The source material was PBMCs. These receptors all stem from a man aged 18-30 years in good health and CMV-seronegative.

The rearrangement uses TRBV30 and TRBJ1-5; 7 bases are a match to TRBD1. The V segment lost 1 base and the J segment 4 bases; nucleotides outside the gene matches: 7. The germline gives CDR1 GTSNPN, CDR2 SVGIG (reference sequence). The CDR3 is made up of 15 amino acids. The CDR3, as DNA: TGTGCCTGGAGTGAAAATTCAGGGGGGAATCAGCCCCAGCATTTT. Translation: CAWSENSGGNQPQHF.

CDR3 sequence reads: CAWSGLAGGGNEQFF. In DNA form, the CDR3 reads TGTGCCTGGAGTGGACTAGCGGGAGGTGGCAATGAGCAGTTCTTC. J is TRBJ2-1 and V is TRBV30; 13 bases are a match to TRBD2. CDR1 GTSNPN and CDR2 SVGIG come from the germline V gene (reference sequence). This CDR3 is 15 amino acids long. The V segment lost 1 base and the J segment 6 bases; nucleotides outside the gene matches: 3.

V and J are TRBV5-4 and TRBJ2-2, with 10 positions matching TRBD2. This CDR3 contains 16 residues. Germline CDR1 SGHNT, CDR2 YYREEE (reference sequence). The trim removed 0 bases at V and 4 bases at J, leaving 3 bases unmatched. Written as DNA, the CDR3 is TGTGCCAGCAGCTTGGGGGCTAGCGGGAGCACCGGGGAGCTGTTTTTT. Encoded protein: CASSLGASGSTGELFF.

The V call is TRBV7-8, the J call TRBJ1-3, with a tentative D call TRBD1 (6 bases). The CDR3 spans 16 residues. Trimming removed 0 bases at V and 4 bases at J, with 13 bases between. The germline gives CDR1 SGHVS, CDR2 FQNEAQ. CDR3 amino acids: CASSLALQGKGNTIYF. The CDR3 DNA is TGTGCCAGCAGCTTAGCGCTACAGGGCAAGGGAAACACCATATATTTT. Full variable domain (rest looked up from reference TRBV7-8 and TRBJ1-3): GAGVSQSPRYKVAKRGQDVALRCDPISGHVSLFWYQQALGQGPEFLTYFQNEAQLDKSGLPSDRFFAERPEGSVSTLKIQRTQQEDSAVYLCASSLALQGKGNTIYFGEGSWLTVV.

The genes are TRBV30 and TRBJ2-7; perhaps TRBD1 as D (5 bases). Trimming took off 3 bases at V and 5 bases at J, with 11 bases between the two ends. In germline, CDR1 is GTSNPN, CDR2 SVGIG (reference sequence). CDR3 length: 12 amino acids. The CDR3: CAWSQGLNEQYF. CDR3 nucleotides: TGTGCCTGGAGCCAGGGTCTTAACGAGCAGTACTTC.

The V and J genes are TRBV11-2 and TRBJ2-7; D is possibly TRBD1 (5 bases). CDR3 size: 12 residues. Germline loops: CDR1 SGHAT, CDR2 FQNNGV. V shed 6 bases and J shed 0 bases, with 6 bases lying between them. The CDR3 sequence is CASRGLSYEQYF. CDR3 DNA sequence: TGTGCCAGCAGGGGGCTCTCCTACGAGCAGTACTTC.

This clone appeared once. This rearrangement joins TRBV7-9 to TRBJ2-5, with TRBD2 matching 7 bases. Looked up from germline, CDR1 is SEHNR and CDR2 is FQNEAQ (reference sequence). Trimming cost V 5 bases and J 5 bases; bases outside gene matches: 8. The length of the CDR3 is 14 residues. CDR3 DNA sequence: TGTGCCAGCAGCCAAATGGGAGGGCAGGAGACCCAGTACTTC. Amino acids: CASSQMGGQETQYF.

V gene TRBV2 combines with J gene TRBJ2-1; TRBD1 agrees at 9 bases. V trimming: 2 bases; J trimming: 4 bases; junction bases outside the gene matches: 3. The CDR3 is made up of 15 amino acids. Germline CDR1 SNHLY, CDR2 FYNNEI. The CDR3: CASSEQGQGYNEQFF. CDR3 DNA sequence: TGTGCCAGCAGTGAACAGGGACAGGGTTACAATGAGCAGTTCTTC.

This chain uses TRBV9 with TRBJ2-1; 14 bases agree with TRBD2. Germline CDR1 is SGDLS and CDR2 is YYNGEE. The CDR3 has 15 amino acids. With 3 bases clipped from V and 8 bases from J, the junction kept 4 bases outside the gene matches. The chain's CDR3 is CASSEGTSGSDEQFF. The CDR3 nucleotides are TGTGCCAGCAGCGAGGGGACTAGCGGGAGCGATGAGCAGTTCTTC.

In the case of this clone: At one end, the junction sequence differs from germline, possibly due to a read error. This chain connects TRBV6-5 to TRBJ2-3; 10 bases agree with TRBD1. Germline CDR1 MNHEY, CDR2 SVGAGI. The length of the CDR3 is 12 residues. The CDR3 reads CASSPGGTGVIF. The CDR3 DNA is TGTGCCAGCAGTCCCGGCGGGACAGGGGTCATTTTT.

The table lists this clone with a few counts. V is TRBV2 and J is TRBJ1-1, with 8 positions matching TRBD1. V trimming: 6 bases; J trimming: 1 base; junction bases outside the gene matches: 4. Per germline, CDR1 SNHLY and CDR2 FYNNEI. This CDR3 spans 14 amino acids. CDR3 in amino acids: CASRAGTGNTEAFF. The CDR3 region has the DNA TGTGCCAGCAGGGCCGGGACAGGGAACACTGAAGCTTTCTTT. Variable domain in full (rest from reference TRBV2 and TRBJ1-1): EPEVTQTPSHQVTQMGQEVILRCVPISNHLYFYWYRQILGQKVEFLVSFYNNEISEKSEIFDDQFSVERPDGSNFTLKIRSTKLEDSAMYFCASRAGTGNTEAFFGQGTRLTVV.

The CDR3 is CASSAHSSSLGEAFF. The CDR3, as DNA: TGTGCCAGCAGCGCCCATTCCTCGAGCCTCGGTGAAGCTTTCTTT. The rearrangement uses TRBV9 and TRBJ1-1; D gene ambiguous. CDR1 and CDR2 from the germline V gene are SGDLS and YYNGEE. CDR3 length: 15 amino acids. The germline V and J ends were trimmed by 3 bases and 7 bases, with 19 bases remaining between them.

The rearrangement uses TRBV28 and TRBJ2-2, with D perhaps TRBD2 (6 bases). Trimming removed 3 bases from V and 3 bases from J, with 23 bases in between. Germline V gives CDR1 MDHEN, CDR2 SYDVKM. The CDR3 is made up of 19 amino acids. CDR3 amino acids: CASSFLLASEEEYTGELFF. As DNA, the CDR3 is TGTGCCAGCAGTTTCCTCTTGGCTAGCGAGGAGGAGTACACCGGGGAGCTGTTTTTT.

V is TRBV4-1 and J is TRBJ1-6; perhaps TRBD1 as D (5 bases). Germline V gene lookup returns CDR1 MGHRA and CDR2 YSYEKL. Trimming took off 0 bases at V and 7 bases at J, with 19 bases between the two ends. The CDR3 is 18 amino acids. DNA for the CDR3: TGCGCCAGCAGCCAAGAATCTAACGTCAGGGTAGTGAATTCACCCCTCCACTTT. Translating gives CASSQESNVRVVNSPLHF.

The chain employs TRBV27 and TRBJ1-5; TRBD1 agrees at 10 bases. Germline-derived CDR1 and CDR2 are MNHEY and SMNVEV (reference sequence). CDR3 length: 16 amino acids. The V segment lost 4 bases and the J segment 7 bases; nucleotides outside the gene matches: 10. CDR3 coding DNA: TGTGCCAGCAGTTCAGGGACAGGGGCGCAGGGACAGCCCCAGCATTTT. Amino acids: CASSSGTGAQGQPQHF.

This clone was counted between two and nine times. This chain uses TRBV7-9 with TRBJ1-1; tentative D call: TRBD1 (6 bases). CDR1 is SEHNR, CDR2 FQNEAQ, per germline (reference sequence). There are 16 residues in the CDR3. The V gene lost 5 bases and the J gene lost 9 bases, with 25 bases spanning the gap. CDR3 sequence reads: CASSPQGGALGPQAFF. The CDR3 DNA reads TGTGCCAGCAGCCCACAGGGAGGGGCCCTCGGACCGCAAGCTTTCTTT.

This chain connects TRBV29-1 to TRBJ1-2; D not certain. Germline-derived CDR1 and CDR2 are SQVTM and ANQGSEA. V was trimmed by 0 bases and J by 6 bases, leaving 8 bases between them. This CDR3 has 12 amino acids. CDR3 nucleotides: TGCAGCGTTGAAGAGGGCATGCATGGCTACACCTTC. It translates to CSVEEGMHGYTF.